Each of the 9 T cell receptor beta chains below was sequenced from the same sample in a study of cytomegalovirus exposure and HLA in healthy donors. PCR primers comprised 60 Vbeta and 13 Jbeta primers. Assay: immunoSEQ multiplex PCR; the TCRdb copy retains only in-frame clones and omits some. This sample yields around 150,000 clones, of which approximately 80% are seen a single time; about 4.5% belongs to the top ten. Sequences were obtained from PBMCs. The receptors here all came from a man between 35 and 55 years old in good health and CMV-seronegative.

The chain uses TRBV27 and TRBJ1-5; tentative D call: TRBD1 (5 bases). CDR1 is MNHEY, CDR2 SMNVEV, per germline (reference sequence). V lost 2 bases, J lost 6 bases, and 11 bases lay in between. The CDR3 consists of 14 residues. CDR3 sequence: CASSLSRAAQPQHF. The CDR3 DNA is TGTGCCAGCAGTTTAAGCAGGGCGGCTCAGCCCCAGCATTTT.

Remarks on this clone: A read error may account for a junction end that differs from germline. The chain recombines TRBV12-5 with TRBJ1-4, with a tentative D call TRBD1 (5 bases). Looked up from germline, CDR1 is LGHNT and CDR2 is FRNRAP. CDR3 length: 15 residues. Here the CDR3 reads CASGLGSGGNEKLFF. CDR3 bases: TGTGCTAGTGGCTTGGGGTCGGGGGGTAATGAAAAACTGTTTTTT.

The chain has TRBV2 and TRBJ2-3; a weak D match, TRBD2 (5 bases). Germline-derived CDR1 and CDR2 are SNHLY and FYNNEI. The CDR3 covers 11 residues. V lost 11 bases and J 5 bases, leaving 11 bases between the germline ends. The CDR3 here is CAQNREDTQYF. The CDR3, as DNA: TGTGCCCAAAACCGGGAAGATACGCAGTATTTT.

The V call is TRBV11-2, the J call TRBJ1-1, with D uncertain. V shed 1 base and J shed 2 bases, with 5 bases lying between them. CDR3 length: 13 amino acids. The germline CDR1 and CDR2 sequences are SGHAT and FQNNGV. The CDR3 reads CASSLAVNTEAFF. The CDR3 nucleotides are TGTGCCAGCAGCTTAGCGGTTAACACTGAAGCTTTCTTT.

V gene TRBV27 combines with J gene TRBJ1-3; 9 bases map to TRBD1. The germline gives CDR1 MNHEY, CDR2 SMNVEV (reference sequence). The V segment lost 5 bases and the J segment 8 bases; nucleotides outside the gene matches: 4. The CDR3 length is 13 residues. The CDR3 nucleotides are TGTGCCAGCAGTACCGACAGGGGGGACACCATATATTTT. This sequence encodes CASSTDRGDTIYF.

The chain's CDR3 is CSVEGRSASLGNTIYF. CDR3 nucleotides: TGCAGCGTTGAAGGGAGGAGCGCCTCGCTCGGAAACACCATATATTTT. The genes are TRBV29-1 and TRBJ1-3; no clear D gene. V was clipped by 1 base and J by 4 bases, with 17 bases between them. CDR1 SQVTM and CDR2 ANQGSEA come from the germline V gene. The CDR3 covers 16 residues. Looking up the rest from reference TRBV29-1 and TRBJ1-3 gives the full variable domain: SAVISQKPSRDICQRGTSLTIQCQVDSQVTMMFWYRQQPGQSLTLIATANQGSEATYESGFVIDKFPISRPNLTFSTLTVSNMSPEDSSIYLCSVEGRSASLGNTIYFGEGSWLTVV.

The V and J genes are TRBV7-9 and TRBJ2-7; 7 bases are a match to TRBD1. The CDR3 is made up of 15 amino acids. The V gene end was trimmed by 2 bases and the J gene end by 2 bases; junction bases not matched to a gene: 6. Germline lookup yields CDR1 SEHNR and CDR2 FQNEAQ (reference sequence). The CDR3 nucleotides read TGTGCCAGCAGCTTATCACAGGGGATAGCCTACGAGCAGTACTTC. Protein sequence: CASSLSQGIAYEQYF. The whole variable domain, remainder taken from reference TRBV7-9 and TRBJ2-7, is DTGVSQNPRHKITKRGQNVTFRCDPISEHNRLYWYRQTLGQGPEFLTYFQNEAQLEKSRLLSDRFSAERPKGSFSTLEIQRTEQGDSAMYLCASSLSQGIAYEQYFGPGTRLTVT.

This chain links TRBV10-1 with TRBJ2-1; 13 bases are a match to TRBD2. The V segment lost 7 bases and the J segment 0 bases; nucleotides outside the gene matches: 6. Germline CDR1 reads WNHNN; CDR2 reads SYGVQD (reference sequence). CDR3 length: 17 residues. The CDR3 is CASTRLAGGSSYNEQFF. CDR3 nucleotides: TGCGCCAGCACCCGACTAGCGGGGGGTAGCTCCTACAATGAGCAGTTCTTC.

This sequence joins TRBV28 and TRBJ1-5, with D perhaps matching TRBD1 (5 bases). CDR1 is MDHEN and CDR2 is SYDVKM in the germline V gene. Deletions cut 6 bases from V and 4 bases from J, with 13 bases between. The CDR3 contains 14 residues. DNA of the CDR3: TGTGCCAGCAGGCTTGCAGGGAAGAATCAGCCCCAGCATTTT. Protein sequence: CASRLAGKNQPQHF.